This entry describes one TCR beta chain. Its specificity is not known. Sequencing used immunoSEQ multiplex PCR; TCRdb keeps in-frame clones, though not all of them. The sample comprises 26,000 or so clones, about four fifths of which are singletons, and over 1.1% rests with the top ten. The data were obtained in a study of vaccination effects on CD4 cells after COVID-19. Study-wide findings and caveats: Pronounced clonal contraction occurred in clones induced by infection and by vaccine late after vaccination. Few convalescent patients, and no early post-infection timepoints, were available to the study.

Antigen-specific CD4+ T cells were expanded (with viral peptide pools) by the ViraFEST assay ahead of sequencing. Having been cultured for around ten days, the cells underwent CD4+ T cell isolation. Each participant was given two doses of one vaccine (BNT162b2 or mRNA-1273). Days 3 and 7 were when half the medium was replaced with IL-2 medium. Germline V gene data show CDR1 as SEHNR and CDR2 as FQNEAQ (reference sequence). Trimming cost V 3 bases and J 8 bases, with 13 bases left between them. The CDR3 loop spans 14 amino acids. The chain is built from TRBV7-9 and TRBJ1-4; the D gene is possibly TRBD1 (5 bases). This material consisted of CD4+ T cells from PBMCs cultured with HCoV-NL63 spike peptides, taken after COVID-19 vaccination. The sequence was collected from a human donor who received a COVID-19 vaccine. Some clones in this sample may be carry-over from other donors' samples. CDR3 loop: CASSLGVLGEKLFF. The CDR3 DNA is TGTGCCAGCAGCTTGGGGGTCCTCGGCGAAAAACTGTTTTTT.